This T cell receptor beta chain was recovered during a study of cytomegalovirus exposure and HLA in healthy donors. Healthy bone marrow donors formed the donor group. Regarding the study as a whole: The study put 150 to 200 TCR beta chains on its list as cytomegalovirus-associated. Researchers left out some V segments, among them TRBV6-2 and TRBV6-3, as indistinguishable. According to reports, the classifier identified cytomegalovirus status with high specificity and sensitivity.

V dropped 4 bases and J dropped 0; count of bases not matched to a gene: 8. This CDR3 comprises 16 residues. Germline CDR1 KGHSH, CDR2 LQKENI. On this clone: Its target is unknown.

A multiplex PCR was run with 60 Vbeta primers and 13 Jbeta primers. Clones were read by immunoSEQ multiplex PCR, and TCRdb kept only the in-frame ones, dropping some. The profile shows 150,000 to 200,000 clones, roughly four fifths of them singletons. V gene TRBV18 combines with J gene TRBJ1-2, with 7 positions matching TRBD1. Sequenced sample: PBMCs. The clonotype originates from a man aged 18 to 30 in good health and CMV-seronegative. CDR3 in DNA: TGTGCCAGCTCACAAGGTGGGACAGACACTAACTATGGCTACACCTTC. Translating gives CASSQGGTDTNYGYTF.